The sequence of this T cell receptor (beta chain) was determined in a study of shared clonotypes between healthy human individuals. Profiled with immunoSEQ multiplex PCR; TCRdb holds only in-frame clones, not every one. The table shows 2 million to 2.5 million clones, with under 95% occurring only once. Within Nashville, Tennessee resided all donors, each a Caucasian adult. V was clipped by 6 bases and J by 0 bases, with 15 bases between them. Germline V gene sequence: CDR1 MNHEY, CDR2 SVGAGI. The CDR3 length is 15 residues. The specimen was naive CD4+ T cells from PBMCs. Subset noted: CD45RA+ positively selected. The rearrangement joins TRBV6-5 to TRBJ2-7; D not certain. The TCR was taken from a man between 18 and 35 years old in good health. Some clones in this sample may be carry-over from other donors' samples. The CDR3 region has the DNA TGTGCCAGCAGCCGTCAGCGAGAAAGCTCCTACGAGCAGTACTTC. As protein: CASSRQRESSYEQYF.